This T cell receptor (beta chain) was retrieved from a study of cytomegalovirus exposure and HLA in healthy donors. Whole-study findings and limits: Cytomegalovirus association was assigned to about 150 TCR beta chains. Presence/absence analyses took donor sequencing depth as roughly uniform. Per a later analysis, HLA-associated TCR beta chains showed more clonal expansion than other, equally common TCR beta chains.

This PCR relied on a set of 60 Vbeta primers and 13 Jbeta primers. Some clones are missing from TCRdb's copy, which holds only in-frame ones; the method was immunoSEQ multiplex PCR. This table has under 130,000 clones, roughly 70% appearing once. Regarding this clone: Its specificity is unknown.

The donors comprised healthy bone marrow donors. The CDR3 sequence is 15 residues long. The germline V and J ends were trimmed by 1 base and 0 bases, with 9 bases remaining between them. Germline V gene data show CDR1 as LNHDA and CDR2 as SQIVND (reference sequence). The clonotype originates from a woman aged 45-59 years in good health and CMV-seronegative. V is TRBV19 and J is TRBJ1-2, with D possibly being TRBD1 (6 bases). Sequencing input: PBMCs. The CDR3 protein is CASSIGPGANYGYTF. DNA of the CDR3: TGTGCCAGTAGTATAGGTCCAGGGGCTAACTATGGCTACACCTTC. The full variable domain, rest sourced from reference TRBV19 and TRBJ1-2, is DGGITQSPKYLFRKEGQNVTLSCEQNLNHDAMYWYRQDPGQGLRLIYYSQIVNDFQKGDIAEGYSVSREKKESFPLTVTSAQKNPTAFYLCASSIGPGANYGYTFGSGTRLTVV.